A selection of T cell receptor beta chains follows, all from one sample in a study of cytomegalovirus exposure and HLA in healthy donors. Profiled with immunoSEQ multiplex PCR; TCRdb holds only in-frame clones, not every one. The data hold about 160,000 clones, with around 80% observed a single time. The sample was PBMCs. The receptors shown here come from a man between 35 and 55 years old in good health and CMV-seronegative. Both conserved end residues are part of each CDR3. D genes are given only for firm matches. Clone size is given for some rows only: seen once, a few or many times, or a class if the clone is expanded.

cdr3_aa	cdr3_nt	cdr3_length	j_call	clone_size	v_call	d_call
CASSQDSDRGWTQYF	TGCGCCAGCAGCCAAGATTCAGACCGGGGGTGGACCCAGTACTTC	15	TRBJ2-5	.	TRBV4-3	.
CATSRDRRSQETQYF	TGTGCCACCAGCAGAGATCGGCGGAGCCAAGAGACCCAGTACTTC	15	TRBJ2-5	.	TRBV15	.
CASSLASLAGAEQFF	TGTGCCAGCAGCTTAGCCTCCCTAGCGGGAGCTGAGCAGTTCTTC	15	TRBJ2-1	.	TRBV5-4	TRBD2
CASSNEGNSPLHF	TGTGCCAGTAGTAACGAGGGTAATTCACCCCTCCACTTT	13	TRBJ1-6	.	TRBV19	.
CASSSTGLAGVEQFF	TGTGCCAGCAGTTCAACGGGACTAGCGGGAGTTGAGCAGTTCTTC	15	TRBJ2-1	.	TRBV6-6	TRBD2
CASSQDPGGGRSTDTQYF	TGTGCCAGCAGCCAAGATCCTGGCGGCGGGAGAAGCACAGATACGCAGTATTTT	18	TRBJ2-3	.	TRBV4-2	TRBD2
CASSPAGISRNTIYF	TGTGCCAGTAGTCCCGCAGGTATAAGCCGAAACACCATATATTTT	15	TRBJ1-3	.	TRBV19	.
CASSLLRETQYF	TGTGCCAGCAGCTTACTGAGAGAGACCCAGTACTTC	12	TRBJ2-5	few	TRBV11-2	.
CASSRTGGHQETQYF	TGTGCCAGCAGTCGCACGGGGGGCCACCAAGAGACCCAGTACTTC	15	TRBJ2-5	.	TRBV7-9	.
CASSQVRGDTEAFF	TGTGCCAGCAGCCAAGTGCGGGGAGACACTGAAGCTTTCTTT	14	TRBJ1-1	.	TRBV14	.
CASSPPGLAGHHEQYF	TGCGCCAGCAGCCCTCCAGGACTAGCGGGTCACCACGAGCAGTACTTC	16	TRBJ2-7	few	TRBV5-1	TRBD2
CASSPSKLRGLLQTQYF	TGTGCCAGCAGCCCGAGTAAATTAAGGGGGTTATTGCAGACCCAGTACTTC	17	TRBJ2-5	.	TRBV14	.
CASSIALGTGQPQHF	TGTGCCAGTAGTATAGCCCTGGGGACAGGGCAGCCCCAGCATTTT	15	TRBJ1-5	.	TRBV19	TRBD1
CASSIDRTYPPSYTF	TGTGCCAGTAGTATTGACAGGACGTACCCTCCCTCCTACACCTTC	15	TRBJ1-2	.	TRBV19	.